The TCR beta chain under discussion was sequenced for a study of early T cells in non-severe SARS-CoV-2 infection. About the research overall: Sequenced material consisted of bulk RNA (from unsorted whole blood), and chains were unpaired. Study outcomes and limitations: In VDJdb matching, anti-spike CD8 responses were favored while private and CD4 specificities went missing.

Trimming removed 2 bases from V and 3 bases from J, with 14 bases in between. The germline CDR1 and CDR2 sequences are SGHAT and FQNNGV. The length of the CDR3 is 16 residues. This clonotype was detected many times. Its matching antigen is unknown. Attachment of unique molecular identifiers to individual cDNA molecules was performed. Each CDR3 protein gets one entry after TCRdb re-called the 5' RACE reads with MiXCR. Among some 48,000 distinct CDR3 sequences listed, around 4.6% were seen once. This TCR was recovered from an adult who was a healthcare worker with PCR-confirmed SARS-CoV-2 infection or an uninfected control (not recorded which). Source material: whole blood. V is TRBV11-2 and J is TRBJ2-1, with a weak D call TRBD1 (5 bases). The CDR3 DNA sequence: TGTGCCAGCAGCTTAAAGGGCCCGACAGACTACAATGAGCAGTTCTTC. Its translation: CASSLKGPTDYNEQFF.